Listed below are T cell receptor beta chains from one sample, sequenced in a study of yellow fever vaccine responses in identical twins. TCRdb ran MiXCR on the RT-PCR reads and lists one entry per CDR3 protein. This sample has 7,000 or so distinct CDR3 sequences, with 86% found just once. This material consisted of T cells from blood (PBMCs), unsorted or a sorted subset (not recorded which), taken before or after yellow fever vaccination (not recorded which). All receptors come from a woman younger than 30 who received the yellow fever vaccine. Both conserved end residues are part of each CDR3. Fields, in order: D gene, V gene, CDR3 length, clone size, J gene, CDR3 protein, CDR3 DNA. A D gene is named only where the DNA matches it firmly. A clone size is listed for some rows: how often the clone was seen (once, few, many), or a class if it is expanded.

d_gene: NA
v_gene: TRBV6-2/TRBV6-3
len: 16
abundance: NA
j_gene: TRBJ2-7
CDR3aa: CASSYSFSGSSYEQYF
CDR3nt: TGTGCCAGCAGTTACTCGTTCTCAGGGTCCTCCTACGAGCAGTACTTC

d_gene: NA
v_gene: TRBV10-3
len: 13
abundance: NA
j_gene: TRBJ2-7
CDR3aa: CAINSYRSDEQYF
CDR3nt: TGTGCCATCAACTCATACAGGTCCGACGAGCAGTACTTC

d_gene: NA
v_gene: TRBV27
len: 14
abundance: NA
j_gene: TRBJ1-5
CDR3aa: CASSLSVQYQPQHF
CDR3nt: TGTGCCAGCAGTTTATCGGTTCAGTATCAGCCCCAGCATTTT

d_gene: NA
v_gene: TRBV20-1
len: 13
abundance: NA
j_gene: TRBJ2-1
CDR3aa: CSARTSSYNEQFF
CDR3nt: TGCAGTGCTCGTACGAGCTCCTACAATGAGCAGTTCTTC

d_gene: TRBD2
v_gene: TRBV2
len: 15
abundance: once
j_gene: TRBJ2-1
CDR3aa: CASSEVRGGHNEQFF
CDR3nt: TGTGCCAGCAGTGAAGTGCGGGGGGGGCACAATGAGCAGTTCTTC

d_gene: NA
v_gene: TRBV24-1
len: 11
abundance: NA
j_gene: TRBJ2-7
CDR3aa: CATSDYYEQYF
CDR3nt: TGTGCCACCAGTGACTATTACGAGCAGTACTTC

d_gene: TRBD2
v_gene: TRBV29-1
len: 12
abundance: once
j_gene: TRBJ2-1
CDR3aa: CSAQPGGGEQFF
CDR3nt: TGCAGCGCGCAACCGGGAGGGGGTGAGCAGTTCTTC

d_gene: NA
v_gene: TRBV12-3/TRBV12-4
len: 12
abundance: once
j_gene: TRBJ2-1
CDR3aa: CASSPIQFLQFF
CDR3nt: TGTGCCAGCAGTCCGATCCAATTTCTTCAGTTCTTC

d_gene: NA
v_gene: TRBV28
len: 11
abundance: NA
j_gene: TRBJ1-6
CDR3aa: CASRGFSPLHF
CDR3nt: TGTGCCAGCAGAGGGTTCTCACCCCTCCACTTT

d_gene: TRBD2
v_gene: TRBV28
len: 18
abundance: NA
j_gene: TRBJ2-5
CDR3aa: CASSWAWDGRAFRETQYF
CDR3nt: TGTGCCAGCAGTTGGGCTTGGGACGGGAGGGCCTTTCGGGAGACCCAGTACTTC

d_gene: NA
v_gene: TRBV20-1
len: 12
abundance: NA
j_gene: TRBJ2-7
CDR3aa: CSAPGLYYEQYF
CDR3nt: TGCAGTGCCCCGGGACTTTACTACGAGCAGTACTTC

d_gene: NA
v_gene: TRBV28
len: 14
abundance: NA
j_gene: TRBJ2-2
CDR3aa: CASSPTGAPRELFF
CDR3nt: TGTGCCAGCAGTCCGACAGGCGCCCCCAGGGAGCTGTTTTTT

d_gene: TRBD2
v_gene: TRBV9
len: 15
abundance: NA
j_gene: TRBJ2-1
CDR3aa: CASSVVGGGFNEQFF
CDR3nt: TGTGCCAGCAGCGTAGTCGGGGGGGGCTTCAATGAGCAGTTCTTC

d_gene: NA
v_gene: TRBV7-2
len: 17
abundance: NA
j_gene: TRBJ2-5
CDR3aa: CASSLALAGGDQETQYF
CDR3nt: TGTGCCAGCAGCTTAGCGCTGGCAGGGGGGGACCAAGAGACCCAGTACTTC

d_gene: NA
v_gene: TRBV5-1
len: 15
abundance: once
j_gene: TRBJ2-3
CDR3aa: CASSLLGTNTDTQYF
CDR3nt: TGCGCCAGCAGCTTGTTGGGGACAAATACCGATACGCAGTATTTT

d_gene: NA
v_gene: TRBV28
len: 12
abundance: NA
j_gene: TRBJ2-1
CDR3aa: CASSLQYNEQFF
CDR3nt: TGTGCCAGCAGTTTACAATACAATGAGCAGTTCTTC

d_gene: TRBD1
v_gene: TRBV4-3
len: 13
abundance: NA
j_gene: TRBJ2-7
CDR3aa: CASSQVGTEKQYF
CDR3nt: TGCGCCAGCAGCCAAGTAGGGACAGAGAAGCAGTACTTC

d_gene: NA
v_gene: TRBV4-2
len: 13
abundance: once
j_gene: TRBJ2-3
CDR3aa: CASRDLSTDTQYF
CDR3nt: TGTGCCAGCAGGGACTTGAGCACAGATACGCAGTATTTT

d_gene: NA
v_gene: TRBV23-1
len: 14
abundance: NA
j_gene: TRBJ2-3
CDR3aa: CAKHRAGCTDTQYF
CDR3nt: TGCGCCAAACATAGGGCAGGTTGCACAGATACGCAGTATTTT

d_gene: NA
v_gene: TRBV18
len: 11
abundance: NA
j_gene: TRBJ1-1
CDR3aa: CASSLTEEAFF
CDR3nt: TGTGCCAGCTCACTGACCGAGGAAGCTTTCTTT

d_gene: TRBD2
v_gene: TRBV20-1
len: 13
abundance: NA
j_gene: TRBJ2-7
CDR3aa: CSATLAGAYEQYF
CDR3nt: TGCAGTGCTACCTTAGCGGGGGCCTACGAGCAGTACTTC

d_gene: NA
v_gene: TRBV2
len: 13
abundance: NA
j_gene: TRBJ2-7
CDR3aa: CASRRQAAYEQYF
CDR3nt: TGTGCCAGCCGGAGACAGGCCGCCTACGAGCAGTACTTC

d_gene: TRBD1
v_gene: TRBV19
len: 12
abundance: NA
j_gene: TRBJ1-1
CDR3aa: CATRTGNTEAFF
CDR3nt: TGTGCCACTAGGACAGGGAACACTGAAGCTTTCTTT

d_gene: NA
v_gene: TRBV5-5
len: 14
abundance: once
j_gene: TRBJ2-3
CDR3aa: CASSRAGNTDTQYF
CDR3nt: TGTGCCAGCAGCCGGGCAGGGAACACAGATACGCAGTATTTT

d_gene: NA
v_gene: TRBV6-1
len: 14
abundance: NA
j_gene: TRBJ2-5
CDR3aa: CASRRGSTVETQYF
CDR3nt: TGTGCCAGCAGGAGGGGTTCCACCGTAGAGACCCAGTACTTC

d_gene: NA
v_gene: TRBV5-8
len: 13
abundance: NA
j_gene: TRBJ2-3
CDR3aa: CAPAMEAADTQYF
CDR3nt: TGTGCTCCCGCTATGGAAGCGGCGGATACGCAGTATTTT

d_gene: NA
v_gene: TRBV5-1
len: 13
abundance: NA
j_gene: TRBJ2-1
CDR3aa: CASSQGGTNEQFF
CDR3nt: TGCGCCAGCAGCCAAGGGGGGACGAATGAGCAGTTCTTC

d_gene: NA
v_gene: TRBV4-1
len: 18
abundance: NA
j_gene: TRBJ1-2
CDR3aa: CASSQDINRGATGYGYTF
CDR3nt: TGCGCCAGCAGCCAAGATATAAACCGGGGGGCCACGGGCTATGGCTACACCTTC

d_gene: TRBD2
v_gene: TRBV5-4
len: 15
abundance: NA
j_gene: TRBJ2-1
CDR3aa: CASSRGLAEANEQFF
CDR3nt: TGTGCCAGCAGCAGAGGACTAGCGGAGGCCAATGAGCAGTTCTTC

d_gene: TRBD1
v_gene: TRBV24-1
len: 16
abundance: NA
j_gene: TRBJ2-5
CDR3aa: CATSDFTGADKETQYF
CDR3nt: TGTGCCACCAGTGATTTTACAGGGGCGGACAAAGAGACCCAGTACTTC

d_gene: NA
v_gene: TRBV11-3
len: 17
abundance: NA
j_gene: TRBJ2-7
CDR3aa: CASSPAPGGLSSYEQYF
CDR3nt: TGTGCCAGCAGCCCCGCCCCTGGGGGACTCAGCTCCTACGAGCAGTACTTC

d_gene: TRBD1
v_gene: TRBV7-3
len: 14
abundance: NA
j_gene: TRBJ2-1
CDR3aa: CASSLGQGRDEQFF
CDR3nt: TGTGCCAGCAGCTTGGGACAGGGGAGAGATGAGCAGTTCTTC

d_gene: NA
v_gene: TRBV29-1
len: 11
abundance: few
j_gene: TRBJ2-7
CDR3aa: CSVAQGYEQYF
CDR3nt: TGCAGCGTTGCCCAGGGCTACGAGCAGTACTTC

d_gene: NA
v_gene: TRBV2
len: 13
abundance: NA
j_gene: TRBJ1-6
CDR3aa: CASRSSYNSPLHF
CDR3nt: TGTGCCAGCAGAAGCTCCTATAATTCACCCCTCCACTTT

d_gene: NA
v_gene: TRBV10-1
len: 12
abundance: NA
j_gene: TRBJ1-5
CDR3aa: CASSSGNQPQHF
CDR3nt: TGCGCCAGCAGTTCGGGGAATCAGCCCCAGCATTTT

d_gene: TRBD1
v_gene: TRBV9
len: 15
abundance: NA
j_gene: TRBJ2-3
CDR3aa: CASSVDRGWTDTQYF
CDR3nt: TGTGCCAGCAGCGTGGACAGGGGATGGACAGATACGCAGTATTTT

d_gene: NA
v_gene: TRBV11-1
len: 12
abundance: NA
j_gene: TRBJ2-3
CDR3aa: CASSSQPDTQCF
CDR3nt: TGTGCCAGCAGCTCCCAGCCAGATACGCAGTGTTTT

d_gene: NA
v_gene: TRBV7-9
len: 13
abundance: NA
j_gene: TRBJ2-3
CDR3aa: CASSLTGTDTQYF
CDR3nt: TGTGCCAGCAGCTTGACAGGCACAGATACGCAGTATTTT

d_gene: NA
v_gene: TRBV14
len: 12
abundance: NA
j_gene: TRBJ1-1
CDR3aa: CASSLKTGEAFF
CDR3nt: TGTGCCAGCAGCCTGAAGACAGGTGAAGCTTTCTTT

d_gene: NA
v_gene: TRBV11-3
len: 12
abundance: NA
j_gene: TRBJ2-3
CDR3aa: CASSFFTDTQYF
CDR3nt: TGTGCCAGCAGCTTTTTCACAGATACGCAGTATTTT

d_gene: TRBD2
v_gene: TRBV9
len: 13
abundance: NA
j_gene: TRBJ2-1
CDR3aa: CASSVGGDNEQFF
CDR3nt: TGTGCCAGCAGCGTTGGGGGGGACAATGAGCAGTTCTTC

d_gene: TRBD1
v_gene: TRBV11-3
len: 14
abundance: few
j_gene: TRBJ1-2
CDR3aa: CASSRQGPPYGYTF
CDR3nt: TGTGCCAGCAGCAGACAGGGGCCTCCCTATGGCTACACCTTC

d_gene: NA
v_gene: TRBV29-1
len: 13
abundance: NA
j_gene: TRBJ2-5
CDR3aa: CSVENPYQETQYF
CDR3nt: TGCAGCGTTGAGAACCCGTACCAAGAGACCCAGTACTTC

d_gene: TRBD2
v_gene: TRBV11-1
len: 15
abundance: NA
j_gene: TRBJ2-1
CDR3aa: CASSSLAGSVDEQFF
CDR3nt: TGTGCCAGCAGCTCCTTAGCGGGAAGTGTGGATGAGCAGTTCTTC

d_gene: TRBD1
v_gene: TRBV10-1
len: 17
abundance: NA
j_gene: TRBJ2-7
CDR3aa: CASSEARQGARSWEQYF
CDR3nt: TGCGCCAGCAGTGAGGCTAGACAGGGGGCCCGGTCGTGGGAGCAGTACTTC

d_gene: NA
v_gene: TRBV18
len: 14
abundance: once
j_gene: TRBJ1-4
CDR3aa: CAGSPVGANEKLFF
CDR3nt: TGTGCCGGCTCACCAGTGGGGGCGAATGAAAAACTGTTTTTT

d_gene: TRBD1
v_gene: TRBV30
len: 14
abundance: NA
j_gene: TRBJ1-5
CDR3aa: CACLTGTGGQPQHF
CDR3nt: TGTGCCTGCCTGACAGGGACCGGAGGCCAGCCCCAGCATTTT

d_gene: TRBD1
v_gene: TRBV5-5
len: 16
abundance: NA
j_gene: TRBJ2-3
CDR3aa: CASFEPGQGKTDTQYF
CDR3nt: TGTGCCAGCTTTGAACCGGGACAGGGAAAGACAGATACGCAGTATTTT

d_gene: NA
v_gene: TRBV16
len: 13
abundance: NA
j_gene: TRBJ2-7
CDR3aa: CASSQSFDSQQYF
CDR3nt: TGTGCCAGCAGCCAATCTTTCGATTCTCAGCAGTACTTC

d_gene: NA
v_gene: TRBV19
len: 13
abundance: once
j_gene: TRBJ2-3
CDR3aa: CASSSKGTDTQYF
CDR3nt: TGTGCCAGTAGCTCGAAGGGTACAGATACGCAGTATTTT

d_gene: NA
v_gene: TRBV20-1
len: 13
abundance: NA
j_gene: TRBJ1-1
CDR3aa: CSARVSVNTEAFF
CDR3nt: TGCAGTGCTAGGGTCTCGGTGAACACTGAAGCTTTCTTT